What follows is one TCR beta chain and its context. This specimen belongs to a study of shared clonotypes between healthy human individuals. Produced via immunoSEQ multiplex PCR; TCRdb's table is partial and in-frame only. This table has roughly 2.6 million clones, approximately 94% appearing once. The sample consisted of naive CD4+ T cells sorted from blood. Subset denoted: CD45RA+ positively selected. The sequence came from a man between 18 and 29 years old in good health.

The CDR3 is CASSRAGGGNIQYF. CDR3 DNA sequence: TGTGCCAGTAGTAGGGCGGGAGGAGGAAACATTCAGTACTTC. The chain joins TRBV19 to TRBJ2-4; 8 nucleotides align to TRBD2. Trimming took 4 bases from V and 6 from J; bases not matched to a gene: 5. The CDR3 has 14 amino acids. Germline V gene lookup returns CDR1 LNHDA and CDR2 SQIVND (reference sequence).